The clone carrying this TCR beta chain appeared once. Its antigen is undetermined. This record comes from a study of T cell repertoires in cytomegalovirus infection. About the study: Epitope selection comprised recently identified HLA-C-restricted CMV epitopes and well-studied HLA-B-restricted CMV epitopes. Public TCR beta signatures provided an indication of both CMV infection and a matching HLA type. Study-level findings and limits: Ex vivo, HLA-C-restricted CMV-specific TCR beta clonotypes prevailed over the rest of the response. Cumulative frequency (of public TCR beta family members) identified carriers of CMV plus the relevant HLA.

This CDR3 is 15 amino acids long. Trimming cost V 0 bases and J 2 bases, with 10 bases left between them. Germline loops: CDR1 MNHEY, CDR2 SVGEGT. MiXCR was run by TCRdb on the reads, yielding one entry per CDR3 protein. The sample lists 900,000 to 950,000 distinct CDR3 sequences, approximately 33% occurring once. The sequence was collected from a human donor in good health (CMV status not recorded). Some clones in this sample may be carry-over from other donors' samples. The chain joins TRBV6-2 or TRBV6-3 to TRBJ1-2, with D possibly TRBD1 on 5 matching bases. Sequences were derived from cultured CD8+ T cells from PBMCs, sampled from culture after CMV antigen stimulation. The DNA for the CDR3 is TGTGCCAGCAGTTACTCGTTAAGACAGAACTATGGCTACACCTTC. As protein: CASSYSLRQNYGYTF.